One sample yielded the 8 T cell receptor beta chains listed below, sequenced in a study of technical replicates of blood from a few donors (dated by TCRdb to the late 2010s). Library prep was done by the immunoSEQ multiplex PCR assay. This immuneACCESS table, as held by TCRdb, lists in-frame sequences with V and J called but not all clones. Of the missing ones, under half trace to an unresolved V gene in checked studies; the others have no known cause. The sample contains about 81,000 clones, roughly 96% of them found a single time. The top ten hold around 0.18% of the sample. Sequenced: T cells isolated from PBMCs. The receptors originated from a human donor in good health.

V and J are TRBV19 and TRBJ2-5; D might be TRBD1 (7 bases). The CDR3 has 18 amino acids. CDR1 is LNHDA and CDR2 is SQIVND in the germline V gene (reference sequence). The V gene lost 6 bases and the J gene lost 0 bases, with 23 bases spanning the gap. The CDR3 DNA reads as TGTGCCAGTAGCTCCCTGGGGGGTGAAACAGGGGACCAAGAGACCCAGTACTTC. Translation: CASSSLGGETGDQETQYF. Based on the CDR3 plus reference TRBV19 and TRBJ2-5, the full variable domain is DGGITQSPKYLFRKEGQNVTLSCEQNLNHDAMYWYRQDPGQGLRLIYYSQIVNDFQKGDIAEGYSVSREKKESFPLTVTSAQKNPTAFYLCASSSLGGETGDQETQYFGPGTRLLVL.

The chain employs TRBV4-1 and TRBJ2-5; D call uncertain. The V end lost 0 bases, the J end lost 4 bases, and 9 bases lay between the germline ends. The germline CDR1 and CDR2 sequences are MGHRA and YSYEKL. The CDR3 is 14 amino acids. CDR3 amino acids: CASSQDSTRETQYF. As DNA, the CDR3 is TGCGCCAGCAGCCAAGATTCAACAAGAGAGACCCAGTACTTC.

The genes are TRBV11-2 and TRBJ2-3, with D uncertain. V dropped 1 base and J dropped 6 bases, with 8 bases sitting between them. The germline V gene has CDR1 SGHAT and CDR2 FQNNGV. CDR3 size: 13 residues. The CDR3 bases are TGTGCCAGCAGCTTAGCCCCCGGGGATACGCAGTATTTT. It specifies CASSLAPGDTQYF.

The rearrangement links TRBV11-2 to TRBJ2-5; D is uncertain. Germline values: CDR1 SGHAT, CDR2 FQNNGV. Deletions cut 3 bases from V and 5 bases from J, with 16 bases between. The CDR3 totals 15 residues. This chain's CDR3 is CASSFKSRAWETQYF. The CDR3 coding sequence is TGTGCCAGCAGCTTTAAATCCCGCGCGTGGGAGACCCAGTACTTC.

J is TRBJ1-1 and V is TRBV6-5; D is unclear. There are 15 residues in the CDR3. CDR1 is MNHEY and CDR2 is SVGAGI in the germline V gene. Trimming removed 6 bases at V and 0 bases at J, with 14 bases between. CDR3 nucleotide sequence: TGTGCCAGCAGCCCCCTGGTTAGCCTGAACACTGAAGCTTTCTTT. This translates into CASSPLVSLNTEAFF.

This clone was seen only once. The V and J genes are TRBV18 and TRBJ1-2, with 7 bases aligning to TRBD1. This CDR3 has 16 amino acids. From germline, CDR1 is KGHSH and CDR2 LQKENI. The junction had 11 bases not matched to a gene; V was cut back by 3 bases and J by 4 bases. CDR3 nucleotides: TGTGCCAGCTCACCCCTCAACAGGGGTTCGGGCTATGGCTACACCTTC. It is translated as CASSPLNRGSGYGYTF.

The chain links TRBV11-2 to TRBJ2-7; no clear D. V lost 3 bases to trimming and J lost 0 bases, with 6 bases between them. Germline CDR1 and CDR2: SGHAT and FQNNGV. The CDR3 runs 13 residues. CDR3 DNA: TGTGCCAGCAGCTTGGGCCACTCCTACGAGCAGTACTTC. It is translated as CASSLGHSYEQYF.

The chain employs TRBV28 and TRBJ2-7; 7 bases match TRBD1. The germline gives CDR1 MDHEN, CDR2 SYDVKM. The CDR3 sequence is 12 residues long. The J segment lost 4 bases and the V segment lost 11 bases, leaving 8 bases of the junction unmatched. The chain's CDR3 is CASRDSRYEQYF. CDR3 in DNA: TGTGCCTCTAGGGACAGCCGTTACGAGCAGTACTTC.